This note documents a single T cell receptor (beta chain) sequence. The antigen is not known. The data derive from a study of beta chain features in type 1 diabetes. Study findings and constraints: Healthy donors had naive, central memory and Treg TCRB repertoires that appeared less similar than those seen among patients. It was possible that PCR favored shorter templates, equally so in patients and controls. The influence of HLA type on TCRB rearrangement stayed undetermined.

The CDR3 covers 16 residues. Germline CDR1 reads KGHSH; CDR2 reads LQKENI. The V and J ends lost 0 bases and 7 bases, in that order; junction bases with no gene match: 4. The authors reverse transcribed all of the isolated RNA, so sequencing captured expressed TCRB transcripts. TCRdb keeps only in-frame clones here, not all; method: immunoSEQ multiplex PCR. This table holds almost 350,000 clones, roughly 8% found once. The origin of this receptor is a woman aged 18-35 years in good health. What was sequenced was central memory CD4+ T cells from blood. The chain joins TRBV18 to TRBJ2-1; 12 positions agree with TRBD2. The CDR3 nucleotides are TGTGCCAGCTCACCACCGACCGGACTAGCGGGGAATGAGCAGTTCTTC. It yields the protein CASSPPTGLAGNEQFF.